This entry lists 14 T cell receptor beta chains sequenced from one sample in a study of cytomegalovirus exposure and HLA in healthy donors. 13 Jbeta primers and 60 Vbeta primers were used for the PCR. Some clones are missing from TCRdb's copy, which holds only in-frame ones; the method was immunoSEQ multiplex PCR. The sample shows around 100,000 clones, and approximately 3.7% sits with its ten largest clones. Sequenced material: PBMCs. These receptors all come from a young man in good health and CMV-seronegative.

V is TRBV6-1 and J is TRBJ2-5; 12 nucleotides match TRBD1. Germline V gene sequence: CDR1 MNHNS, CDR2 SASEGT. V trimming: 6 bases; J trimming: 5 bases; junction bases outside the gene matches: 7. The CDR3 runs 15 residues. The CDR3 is CASREGQGARETQYF. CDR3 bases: TGTGCCAGCAGGGAGGGACAGGGGGCCCGGGAGACCCAGTACTTC.

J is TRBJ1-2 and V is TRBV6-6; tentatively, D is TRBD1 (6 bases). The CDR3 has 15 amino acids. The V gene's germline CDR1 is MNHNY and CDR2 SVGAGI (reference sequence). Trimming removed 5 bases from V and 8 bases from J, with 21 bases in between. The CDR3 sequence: CASSLSDRLEAGYTF. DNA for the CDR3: TGTGCCAGCAGTCTTTCTGACAGGCTAGAGGCCGGCTACACCTTC.

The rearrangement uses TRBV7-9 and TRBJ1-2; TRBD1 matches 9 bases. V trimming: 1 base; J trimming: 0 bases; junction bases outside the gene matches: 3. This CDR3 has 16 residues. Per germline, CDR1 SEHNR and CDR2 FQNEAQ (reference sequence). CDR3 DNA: TGTGCCAGCAGCTTAGGCGGGACAGGGACTAACTATGGCTACACCTTC. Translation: CASSLGGTGTNYGYTF. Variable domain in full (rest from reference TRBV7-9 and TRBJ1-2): DTGVSQNPRHKITKRGQNVTFRCDPISEHNRLYWYRQTLGQGPEFLTYFQNEAQLEKSRLLSDRFSAERPKGSFSTLEIQRTEQGDSAMYLCASSLGGTGTNYGYTFGSGTRLTVV.

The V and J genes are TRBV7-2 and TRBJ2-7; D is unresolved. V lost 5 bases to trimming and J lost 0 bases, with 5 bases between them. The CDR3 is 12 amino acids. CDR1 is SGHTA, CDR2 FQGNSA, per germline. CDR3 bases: TGTGCCAGCAGCCCCCACTCCTACGAGCAGTACTTC. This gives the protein CASSPHSYEQYF.

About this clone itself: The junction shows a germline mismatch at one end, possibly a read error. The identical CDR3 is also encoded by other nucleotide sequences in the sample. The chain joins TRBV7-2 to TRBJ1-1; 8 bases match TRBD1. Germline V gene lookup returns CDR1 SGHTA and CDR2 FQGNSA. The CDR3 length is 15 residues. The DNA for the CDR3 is TGTGCCAGCAGCTTAAGCCACAGGGGGAACACCGAAGCTTTCTTT. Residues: CASSLSHRGNTEAFF.

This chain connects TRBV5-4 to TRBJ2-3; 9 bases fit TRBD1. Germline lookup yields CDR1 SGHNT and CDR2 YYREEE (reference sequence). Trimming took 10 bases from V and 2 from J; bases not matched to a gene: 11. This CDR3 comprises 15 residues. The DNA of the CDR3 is TGTGCCCCCCGCCGGGACAGGGAATTCACAGATACGCAGTATTTT. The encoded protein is CAPRRDREFTDTQYF.

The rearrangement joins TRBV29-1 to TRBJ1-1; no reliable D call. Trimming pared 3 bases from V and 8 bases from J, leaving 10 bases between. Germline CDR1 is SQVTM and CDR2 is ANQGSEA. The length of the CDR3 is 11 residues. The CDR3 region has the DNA TGCAGCGTTGATCGAGGGCAAGAAGCTTTCTTT. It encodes CSVDRGQEAFF. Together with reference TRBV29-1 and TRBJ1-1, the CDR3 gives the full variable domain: SAVISQKPSRDICQRGTSLTIQCQVDSQVTMMFWYRQQPGQSLTLIATANQGSEATYESGFVIDKFPISRPNLTFSTLTVSNMSPEDSSIYLCSVDRGQEAFFGQGTRLTVV.

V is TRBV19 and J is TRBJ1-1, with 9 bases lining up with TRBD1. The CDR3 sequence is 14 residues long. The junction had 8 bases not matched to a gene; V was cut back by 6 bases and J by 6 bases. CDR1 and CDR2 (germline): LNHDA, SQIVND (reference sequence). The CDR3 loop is CASRMGDRVAEAFF. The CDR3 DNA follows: TGTGCCAGTAGAATGGGGGACAGGGTCGCTGAAGCTTTCTTT.

CDR3 in DNA: TGTGCCAGCAGGGACAGGGTTGGAAATAATGAGCAGTTCTTC. Residues: CASRDRVGNNEQFF. This chain uses TRBV2 with TRBJ2-1; 8 nucleotides align to TRBD1. J lost 7 bases, V lost 6 bases, and 8 bases had no gene match. Per germline, CDR1 SNHLY and CDR2 FYNNEI. CDR3 length equals 14 residues. Together with reference TRBV2 and TRBJ2-1, the CDR3 gives the full variable domain: EPEVTQTPSHQVTQMGQEVILRCVPISNHLYFYWYRQILGQKVEFLVSFYNNEISEKSEIFDDQFSVERPDGSNFTLKIRSTKLEDSAMYFCASRDRVGNNEQFFGPGTRLTVL.

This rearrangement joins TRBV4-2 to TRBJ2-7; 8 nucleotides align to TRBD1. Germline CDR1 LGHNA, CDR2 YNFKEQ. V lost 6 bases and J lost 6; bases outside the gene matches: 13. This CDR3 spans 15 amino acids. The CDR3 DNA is TGTGCCAGCAGGGCAGTAGCGACAGGGGCCTGCGAGCAGTACTTC. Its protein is CASRAVATGACEQYF.

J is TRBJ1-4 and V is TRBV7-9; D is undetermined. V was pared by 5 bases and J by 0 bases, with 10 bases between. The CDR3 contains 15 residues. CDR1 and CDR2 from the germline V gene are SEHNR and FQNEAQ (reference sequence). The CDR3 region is CASSQKFATNEKLFF. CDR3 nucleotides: TGTGCCAGCAGCCAAAAATTTGCAACTAATGAAAAACTGTTTTTT.

DNA for the CDR3: TGTGCCCTCCGGGAGGACTATGGCTACACCTTC. Protein: CALREDYGYTF. This chain connects TRBV7-9 to TRBJ1-2, with no clear D. Looked up from germline, CDR1 is SEHNR and CDR2 is FQNEAQ (reference sequence). The CDR3 runs to 11 residues. Trimming took 11 bases from V and 3 from J, leaving 10 bases between them.

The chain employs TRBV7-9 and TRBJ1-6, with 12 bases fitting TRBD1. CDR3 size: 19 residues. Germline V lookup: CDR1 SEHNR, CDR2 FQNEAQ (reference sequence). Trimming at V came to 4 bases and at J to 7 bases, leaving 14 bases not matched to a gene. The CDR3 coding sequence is TGTGCCAGCAGCTCCTTTTCACGTCCGGGACAGGGGGCCAATTCACCCCTCCACTTT. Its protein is CASSSFSRPGQGANSPLHF. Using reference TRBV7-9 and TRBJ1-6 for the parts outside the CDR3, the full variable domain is DTGVSQNPRHKITKRGQNVTFRCDPISEHNRLYWYRQTLGQGPEFLTYFQNEAQLEKSRLLSDRFSAERPKGSFSTLEIQRTEQGDSAMYLCASSSFSRPGQGANSPLHFGNGTRLTVT.

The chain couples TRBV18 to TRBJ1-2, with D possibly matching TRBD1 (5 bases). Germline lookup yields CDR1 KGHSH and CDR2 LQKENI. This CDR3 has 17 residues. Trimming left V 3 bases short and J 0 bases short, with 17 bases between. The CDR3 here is CASSPTAGGEANYGYTF. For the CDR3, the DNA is TGTGCCAGCTCACCGACTGCCGGGGGGGAAGCTAACTATGGCTACACCTTC.